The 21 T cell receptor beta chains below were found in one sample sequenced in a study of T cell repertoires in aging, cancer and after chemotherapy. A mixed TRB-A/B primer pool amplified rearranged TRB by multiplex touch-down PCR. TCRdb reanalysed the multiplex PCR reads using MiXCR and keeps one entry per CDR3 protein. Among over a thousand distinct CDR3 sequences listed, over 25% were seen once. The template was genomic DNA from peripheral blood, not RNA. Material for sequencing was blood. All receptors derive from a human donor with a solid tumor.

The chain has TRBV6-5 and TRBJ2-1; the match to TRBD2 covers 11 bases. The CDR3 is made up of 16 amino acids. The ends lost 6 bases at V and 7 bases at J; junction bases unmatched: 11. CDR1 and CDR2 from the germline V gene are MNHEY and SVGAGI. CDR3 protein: CASRSLSSGRLNEQFF. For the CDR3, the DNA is TGTGCCAGCAGATCCCTTTCTAGCGGGAGGTTGAATGAGCAGTTCTTC.

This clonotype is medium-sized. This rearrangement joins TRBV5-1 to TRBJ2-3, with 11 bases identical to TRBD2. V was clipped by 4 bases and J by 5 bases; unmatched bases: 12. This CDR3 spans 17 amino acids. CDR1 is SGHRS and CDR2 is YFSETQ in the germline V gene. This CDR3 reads CASSPILAGGPEDTQYF. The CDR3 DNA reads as TGCGCCAGCAGCCCGATTTTAGCGGGGGGGCCAGAAGATACGCAGTATTTT.

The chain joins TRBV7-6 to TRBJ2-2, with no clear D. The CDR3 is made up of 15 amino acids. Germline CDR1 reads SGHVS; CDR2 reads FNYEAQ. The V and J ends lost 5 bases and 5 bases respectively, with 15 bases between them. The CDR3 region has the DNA TGTGCCAGCAGCCTCTCACCCACGGGTACCGGGGAGCTGTTTTTT. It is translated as CASSLSPTGTGELFF.

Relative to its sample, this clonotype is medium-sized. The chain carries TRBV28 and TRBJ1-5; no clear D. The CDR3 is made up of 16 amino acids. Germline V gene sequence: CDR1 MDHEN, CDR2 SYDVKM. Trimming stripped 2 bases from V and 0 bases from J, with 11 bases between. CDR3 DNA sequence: TGTGCCAGCAGTTTAAAGCCAGTTTATAGCAATCAGCCCCAGCATTTT. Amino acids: CASSLKPVYSNQPQHF.

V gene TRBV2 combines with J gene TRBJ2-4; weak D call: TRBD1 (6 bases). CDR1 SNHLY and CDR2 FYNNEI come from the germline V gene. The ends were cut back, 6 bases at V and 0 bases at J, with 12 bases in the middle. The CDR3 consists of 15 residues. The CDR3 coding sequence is TGTGCCAGCAGAGGGACACCACTAGCCAAAAACATTCAGTACTTC. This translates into CASRGTPLAKNIQYF.

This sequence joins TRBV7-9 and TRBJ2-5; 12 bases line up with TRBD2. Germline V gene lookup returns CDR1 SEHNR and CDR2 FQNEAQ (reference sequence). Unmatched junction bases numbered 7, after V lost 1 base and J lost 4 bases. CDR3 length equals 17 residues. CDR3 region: CASSLDVLAGGGETQYF. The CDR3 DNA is TGTGCCAGCAGCTTAGATGTTCTAGCGGGAGGGGGAGAGACCCAGTACTTC.

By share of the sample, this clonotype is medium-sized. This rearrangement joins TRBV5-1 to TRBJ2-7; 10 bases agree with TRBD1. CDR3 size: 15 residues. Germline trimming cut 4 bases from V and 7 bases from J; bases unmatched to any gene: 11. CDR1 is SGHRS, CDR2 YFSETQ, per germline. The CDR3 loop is CASSTGTGVLGEQYF. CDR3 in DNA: TGCGCCAGCAGCACCGGGACAGGGGTTCTGGGAGAGCAGTACTTC.

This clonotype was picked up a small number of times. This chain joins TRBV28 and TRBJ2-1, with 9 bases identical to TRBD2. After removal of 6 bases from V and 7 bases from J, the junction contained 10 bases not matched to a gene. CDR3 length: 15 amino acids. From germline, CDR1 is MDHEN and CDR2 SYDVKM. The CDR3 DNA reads TGTGCCAGCAGCTCTTCCGGGACTAGCTTAAATGAGCAGTTCTTC. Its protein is CASSSSGTSLNEQFF.

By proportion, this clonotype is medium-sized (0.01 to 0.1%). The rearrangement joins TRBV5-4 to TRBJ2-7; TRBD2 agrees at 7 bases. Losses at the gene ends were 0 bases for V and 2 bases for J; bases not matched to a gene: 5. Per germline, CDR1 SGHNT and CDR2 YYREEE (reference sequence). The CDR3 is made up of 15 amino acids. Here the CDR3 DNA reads TGTGCCAGCAGCTTGGAGGCAGCGGGAACCTACGAGCAGTACTTC. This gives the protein CASSLEAAGTYEQYF.

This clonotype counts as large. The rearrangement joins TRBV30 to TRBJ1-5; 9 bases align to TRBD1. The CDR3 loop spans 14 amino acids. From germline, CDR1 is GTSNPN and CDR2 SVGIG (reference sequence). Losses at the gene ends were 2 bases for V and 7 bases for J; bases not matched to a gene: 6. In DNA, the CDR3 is TGTGCCTGGAGTACGGGACAGGGAAACCAGCCCCAGCATTTT. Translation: CAWSTGQGNQPQHF. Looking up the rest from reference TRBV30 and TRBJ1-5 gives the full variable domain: SQTIHQWPATLVQPVGSPLSLECTVEGTSNPNLYWYRQAAGRGLQLLFYSVGIGQISSEVPQNLSASRPQDRQFILSSKKLLLSDSGFYLCAWSTGQGNQPQHFGDGTRLSIL.

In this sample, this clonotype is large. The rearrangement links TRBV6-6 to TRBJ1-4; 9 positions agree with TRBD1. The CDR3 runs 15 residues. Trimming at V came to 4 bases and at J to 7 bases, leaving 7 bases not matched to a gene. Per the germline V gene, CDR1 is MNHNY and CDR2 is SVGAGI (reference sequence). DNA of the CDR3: TGTGCCAGCAGTTCTGGAGGGACAGGGAGTGAAAAACTGTTTTTT. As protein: CASSSGGTGSEKLFF.

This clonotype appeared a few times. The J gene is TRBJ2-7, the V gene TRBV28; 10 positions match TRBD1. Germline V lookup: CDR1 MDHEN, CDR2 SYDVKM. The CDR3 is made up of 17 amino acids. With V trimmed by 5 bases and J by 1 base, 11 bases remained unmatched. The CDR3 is CASSLNRDRGYSYEQYF. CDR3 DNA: TGTGCCAGCAGTCTGAACCGGGACAGGGGCTATTCCTACGAGCAGTACTTC.

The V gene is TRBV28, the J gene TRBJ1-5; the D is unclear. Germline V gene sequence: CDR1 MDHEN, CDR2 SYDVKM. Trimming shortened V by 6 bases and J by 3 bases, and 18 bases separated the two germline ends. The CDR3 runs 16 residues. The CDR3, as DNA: TGTGCCAGCAGCCCAAACCCTCCAGCTTACAATCAGCCCCAGCATTTT. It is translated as CASSPNPPAYNQPQHF.

CDR3 in amino acids: CASSPLAGGPDTQYF. CDR3 nucleotide sequence: TGTGCCAGCAGTCCTCTAGCGGGGGGGCCAGATACGCAGTATTTT. The rearrangement uses TRBV6-5 and TRBJ2-3; 12 bases are a match to TRBD2. After removal of 5 bases from V and 4 bases from J, the junction contained 4 bases not matched to a gene. The CDR3 covers 15 residues. CDR1 is MNHEY and CDR2 is SVGAGI in the germline V gene.

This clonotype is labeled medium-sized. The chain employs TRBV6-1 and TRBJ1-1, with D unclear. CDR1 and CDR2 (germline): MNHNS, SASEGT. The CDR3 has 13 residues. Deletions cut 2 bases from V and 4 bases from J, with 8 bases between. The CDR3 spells CASSELIGTEAFF. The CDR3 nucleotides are TGTGCCAGCAGTGAATTGATTGGCACTGAAGCTTTCTTT.

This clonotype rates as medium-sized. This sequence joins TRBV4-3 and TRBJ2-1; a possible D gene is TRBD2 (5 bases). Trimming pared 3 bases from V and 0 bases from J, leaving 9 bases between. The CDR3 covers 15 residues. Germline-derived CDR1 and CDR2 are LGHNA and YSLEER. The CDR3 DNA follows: TGCGCCAGCAGCCACCGGACTTTCTCCTACAATGAGCAGTTCTTC. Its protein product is CASSHRTFSYNEQFF.

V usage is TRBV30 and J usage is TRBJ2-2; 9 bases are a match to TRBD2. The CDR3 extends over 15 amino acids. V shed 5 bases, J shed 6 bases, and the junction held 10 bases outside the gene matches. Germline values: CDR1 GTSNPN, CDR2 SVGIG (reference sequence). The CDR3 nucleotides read TGTGCCTGGTCAGCGGGGGGCTTAGGCGCCGGGGAGCTGTTTTTT. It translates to CAWSAGGLGAGELFF.

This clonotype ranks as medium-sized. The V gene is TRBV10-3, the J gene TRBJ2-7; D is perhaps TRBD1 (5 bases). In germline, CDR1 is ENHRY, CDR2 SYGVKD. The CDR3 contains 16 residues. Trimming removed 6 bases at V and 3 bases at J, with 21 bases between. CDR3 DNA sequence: TGTGCCATCAGGGACCGAAAAGCCCAAAGGGGCTACGAGCAGTACTTC. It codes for CAIRDRKAQRGYEQYF.

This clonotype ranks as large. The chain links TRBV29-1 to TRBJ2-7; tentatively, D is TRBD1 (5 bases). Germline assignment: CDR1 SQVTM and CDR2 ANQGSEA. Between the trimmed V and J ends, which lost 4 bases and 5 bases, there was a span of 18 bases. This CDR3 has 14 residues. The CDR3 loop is CSVVFGQGFDEQYF. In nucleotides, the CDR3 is TGCAGCGTTGTCTTCGGGCAGGGTTTCGACGAGCAGTACTTC.

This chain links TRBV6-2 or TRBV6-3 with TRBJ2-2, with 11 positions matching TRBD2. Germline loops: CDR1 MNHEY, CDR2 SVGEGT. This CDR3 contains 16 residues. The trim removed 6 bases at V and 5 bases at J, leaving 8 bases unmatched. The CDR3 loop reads CASRNPSGGPTGELFF. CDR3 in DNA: TGTGCCAGCAGGAACCCTAGCGGGGGGCCGACCGGGGAGCTGTTTTTT.

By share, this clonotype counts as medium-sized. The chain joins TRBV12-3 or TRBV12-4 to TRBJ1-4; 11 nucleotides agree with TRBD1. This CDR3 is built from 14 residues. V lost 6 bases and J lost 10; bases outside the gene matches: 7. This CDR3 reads CASSPGQGGVKLFF. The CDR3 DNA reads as TGTGCCAGCAGCCCGGGACAGGGGGGAGTAAAACTGTTTTTT.